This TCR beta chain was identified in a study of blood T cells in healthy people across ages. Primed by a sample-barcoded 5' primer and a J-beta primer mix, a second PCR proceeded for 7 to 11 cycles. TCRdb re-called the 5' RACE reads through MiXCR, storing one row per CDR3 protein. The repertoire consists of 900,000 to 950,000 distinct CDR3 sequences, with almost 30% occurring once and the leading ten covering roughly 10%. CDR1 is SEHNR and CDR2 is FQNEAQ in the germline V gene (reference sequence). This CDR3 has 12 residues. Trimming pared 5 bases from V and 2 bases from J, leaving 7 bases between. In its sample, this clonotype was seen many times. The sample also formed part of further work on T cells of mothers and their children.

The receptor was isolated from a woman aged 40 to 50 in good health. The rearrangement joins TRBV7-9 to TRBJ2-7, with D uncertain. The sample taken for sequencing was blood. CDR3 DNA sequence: TGTGCCAGCAGCCGGAGCCCCTACGAGCAGTACTTC. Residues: CASSRSPYEQYF.